The 21 T cell receptor beta chains listed next were all sequenced from one sample in a study of T-cell memory formation after mild COVID-19. MiXCR, run by TCRdb on the 5' RACE reads, gives a single entry per CDR3 protein. Found here are approximately 250,000 distinct CDR3 sequences, 15% of them singletons; the top ten hold around 2.2%. Sequenced sample: PBMCs or a T cell subset sorted from them (not recorded which). All receptors come from an adult woman who had mild COVID-19 (a few samples of this study predate the infection). Cell type and time point are not known.

For the CDR3, the DNA is TGCAGTGCCCGACAGGGGGTTAACACTGAAGCTTTCTTT. Protein sequence: CSARQGVNTEAFF. V is TRBV20-1 and J is TRBJ1-1; the match to TRBD1 covers 9 bases. J gave up 2 bases and V 6 bases, and 4 bases lay outside the gene matches. The germline V gene encodes CDR1 DFQATT and CDR2 SNEGSKA (reference sequence). The CDR3 extends over 13 amino acids.

This clonotype was observed a handful of times. The gene calls are TRBV30 and TRBJ2-1, with a tentative D call TRBD2 (6 bases). The length of the CDR3 is 18 residues. Germline lookup yields CDR1 GTSNPN and CDR2 SVGIG (reference sequence). With 0 bases removed from V and 0 bases from J, the gap between germline ends came to 18 bases. The DNA of the CDR3 is TGTGCCTGGAGTGTAATGGGACTTGGAAGCGGCTCCTACAATGAGCAGTTCTTC. Translating gives CAWSVMGLGSGSYNEQFF.

This clonotype was detected a few times. The gene calls are TRBV7-3 and TRBJ1-2, with D maybe TRBD1 (5 bases). The CDR3 loop spans 15 amino acids. Germline CDR1 SGHTA, CDR2 FQGTGA. Trimming shortened V by 5 bases and J by 8 bases, and 21 bases separated the two germline ends. CDR3 DNA: TGTGCCAGCAGCCGGATGGCGGGGCAGGGTTTAGGCTACACCTTC. It specifies CASSRMAGQGLGYTF.

This clonotype turned up a few times. This chain links TRBV7-8 with TRBJ2-3, with D unclear. From germline, CDR1 is SGHVS and CDR2 FQNEAQ. The CDR3 extends over 14 amino acids. Trimming took off 6 bases at V and 0 bases at J, with 10 bases between the two ends. The CDR3: CASRPHASTDTQYF. For the CDR3, the DNA is TGTGCCAGCAGACCACATGCGAGCACAGATACGCAGTATTTT.

The V and J genes are TRBV4-3 and TRBJ2-7; D remains ambiguous. The J call may be faulty, since TRBJ2-5 better matches the DNA end. The germline gives CDR1 LGHNA, CDR2 YSLEER. The CDR3 runs to 15 residues. CDR3 in DNA: TGCGCCAGCAGCCAAGATGTGGGCCTCCAAGAGACCCAGTACTTC. Protein product: CASSQDVGLQETQYF.

This clonotype was found a few times. The genes are TRBV7-6 and TRBJ2-7, with TRBD1 identical over 7 bases. Per germline, CDR1 SGHVS and CDR2 FNYEAQ. The ends lost 1 base at V and 0 bases at J; junction bases unmatched: 3. This CDR3 has 15 residues. The DNA for the CDR3 is TGTGCCAGCAGCTTAGGACAGGGATTCTCCTACGAGCAGTACTTC. It is translated as CASSLGQGFSYEQYF. The complete variable domain, with remaining parts taken from reference TRBV7-6 and TRBJ2-7, reads GAGVSQSPRYKVTKRGQDVALRCDPISGHVSLYWYRQALGQGPEFLTYFNYEAQQDKSGLPNDRFSAERPEGSISTLTIQRTEQRDSAMYRCASSLGQGFSYEQYFGPGTRLTVT.

The V and J genes are TRBV7-2 and TRBJ1-5; 9 bases agree with TRBD1. CDR1 is SGHTA, CDR2 FQGNSA, per germline. The CDR3 is 14 residues long. Trimming at V came to 5 bases and at J to 8 bases, leaving 7 bases not matched to a gene. The DNA of the CDR3 is TGTGCCAGCAGCACTGGGACAGGGAGTGAGCCCCAGCATTTT. It encodes CASSTGTGSEPQHF.

This sequence joins TRBV5-1 and TRBJ2-7; possible D gene TRBD1, 5 bases. Germline V gives CDR1 SGHRS, CDR2 YFSETQ. This CDR3 contains 16 residues. V was shortened by 1 base and J by 2 bases, with 16 bases between the two germline ends. The CDR3 nucleotides are TGCGCCAGCAGCTTGACAGCAGGGTTACAAGCCTACGAGCAGTACTTC. Translated: CASSLTAGLQAYEQYF. Based on the CDR3 plus reference TRBV5-1 and TRBJ2-7, the full variable domain is KAGVTQTPRYLIKTRGQQVTLSCSPISGHRSVSWYQQTPGQGLQFLFEYFSETQRNKGNFPGRFSGRQFSNSRSEMNVSTLELGDSALYLCASSLTAGLQAYEQYFGPGTRLTVT.

This clonotype was recorded many times. The chain recombines TRBV5-1 with TRBJ2-7; D uncertain. CDR3 length equals 12 residues. The V gene's germline CDR1 is SGHRS and CDR2 YFSETQ. The V and J ends lost 4 bases and 5 bases respectively, with 10 bases between them. CDR3 residues: CASSPDGDEQYF. CDR3 DNA: TGCGCCAGCAGCCCGGACGGCGACGAGCAGTACTTC.

The chain combines TRBV5-5 with TRBJ1-2, with D perhaps matching TRBD1 (5 bases). V was pared by 6 bases and J by 4 bases, with 19 bases between. The length of the CDR3 is 15 residues. Germline CDR1 reads SGHKS; CDR2 reads YYEKEE (reference sequence). The CDR3 DNA sequence: TGTGCCAGCACCGCCGCAGGGAGTGGTGGCTATGGCTACACCTTC. This codes for CASTAAGSGGYGYTF.

V is TRBV4-1 and J is TRBJ1-1, with 8 bases lining up with TRBD1. The CDR3 loop spans 19 amino acids. Trimming cost V 0 bases and J 0 bases; bases outside gene matches: 12. Looked up from germline, CDR1 is MGHRA and CDR2 is YSYEKL. The CDR3 nucleotides are TGCGCCAGCAGCCAAGATTCGGGACGGACAGGGCGACTGAACACTGAAGCTTTCTTT. This codes for CASSQDSGRTGRLNTEAFF.

This clonotype was detected ten times or more. In DNA, the CDR3 is TGCAGTGCTTATAGCGGCCTCTCCTACGAGCAGTACTTC. It specifies CSAYSGLSYEQYF. The V call is TRBV20-1, the J call TRBJ2-7; D may be TRBD2 (6 bases). Germline V CDR1 and CDR2: DFQATT, SNEGSKA (reference sequence). Trimming took 5 bases from V and 0 from J, leaving 11 bases between them. This CDR3 is built from 13 residues.

This clonotype was found a few times. This rearrangement joins TRBV18 to TRBJ2-1, with 7 bases lining up with TRBD1. Trimming took 1 base from V and 0 from J; bases not matched to a gene: 6. Germline CDR1 KGHSH, CDR2 LQKENI. There are 17 residues in the CDR3. This chain's CDR3 is CASSPLGGRGSYNEQFF. The CDR3 DNA follows: TGTGCCAGCTCACCACTAGGGGGCAGAGGCTCCTACAATGAGCAGTTCTTC.

This clonotype was seen a handful of times. The rearrangement links TRBV5-4 to TRBJ2-5; 7 bases align to TRBD1. The germline CDR1 and CDR2 sequences are SGHNT and YYREEE (reference sequence). J gave up 1 base and V 4 bases, and 7 bases lay outside the gene matches. There are 15 residues in the CDR3. In DNA form, the CDR3 reads TGTGCCAGCAGCCCGGGACAGAGGATCCAAGAGACCCAGTACTTC. It yields the protein CASSPGQRIQETQYF.

As concerns this clonotype: One end of the junction fails to match germline, which may point to a read error. J is TRBJ2-3 and V is TRBV7-7; D tentatively fits TRBD1 or TRBD2 (6 bases each). Per the germline V gene, CDR1 is SSHAT and CDR2 is FNYEAQ (reference sequence). There are 14 residues in the CDR3. CDR3 nucleotide sequence: TGTGCTAGCAGCCCCGGGGGACACGCAGATACGCAGTATTTT. Its translation: CASSPGGHADTQYF.

This clonotype was detected a few times. At one of its ends the junction is not consistent with the germline gene, which may arise from a read error. This chain connects TRBV6-5 to TRBJ1-6; no clear D gene. This CDR3 is built from 17 residues. Germline CDR1 reads MNHEY; CDR2 reads SVGAGI. Written as DNA, the CDR3 is TGTGCCAGCAGTTACTCCTTGAAAAGATCCTATGATTCACCCCTCCACTTT. It codes for CASSYSLKRSYDSPLHF.

Comment on this clonotype: An end of the junction does not agree with germline; a read error may underlie this. The chain recombines TRBV9 with TRBJ2-1; 10 nucleotides align to TRBD2. This CDR3 spans 14 amino acids. Germline CDR1 SGDLS, CDR2 YYNGEE. The CDR3: CVSSVGGLANEQFF. The CDR3 region has the DNA TGTGTCAGCAGCGTGGGGGGACTAGCGAATGAGCAGTTCTTC.

This clonotype occurred a few times. The V call is TRBV10-3, the J call TRBJ2-7; TRBD1 agrees at 12 bases. This CDR3 contains 18 residues. J was trimmed by 4 bases and V by 1 base; bases with no gene match: 11. Germline values: CDR1 ENHRY, CDR2 SYGVKD. Here the CDR3 reads CAISEFPGQGAVKYEQYF. Here the CDR3 DNA reads TGTGCCATCAGTGAGTTCCCGGGACAGGGGGCGGTAAAATACGAGCAGTACTTC.

This clonotype has a handful of counts. The J gene is TRBJ2-5, the V gene TRBV9; either TRBD1 or TRBD2 may fit D (5 bases each). The CDR3 consists of 14 residues. Per the germline V gene, CDR1 is SGDLS and CDR2 is YYNGEE. Trimming stripped 3 bases from V and 5 bases from J, with 14 bases between. CDR3 region: CASSAGVGTETQYF. The CDR3 DNA reads TGTGCCAGCAGCGCTGGGGTTGGGACGGAGACCCAGTACTTC.

This clonotype has more than one count but fewer than ten. The rearrangement uses TRBV6-1 and TRBJ1-1, with 8 bases identical to TRBD1. Trimming cost V 6 bases and J 4 bases; bases outside gene matches: 13. Germline CDR1 is MNHNS and CDR2 is SASEGT. The CDR3 runs 16 residues. The DNA of the CDR3 is TGTGCCAGCAGGCCCTTGACAGGGGAGGAGGGCACTGAAGCTTTCTTT. Translated: CASRPLTGEEGTEAFF.

The rearrangement uses TRBV20-1 and TRBJ2-3; 14 nucleotides align to TRBD2. The CDR3 has 20 amino acids. The V gene's germline CDR1 is DFQATT and CDR2 SNEGSKA (reference sequence). V lost 2 bases to trimming and J lost 0 bases; unmatched junction nucleotides: 13. CDR3 in amino acids: CSARISGLAGVLRSTDTQYF. DNA for the CDR3: TGCAGTGCTAGAATTTCGGGACTAGCGGGGGTCCTTCGGAGCACAGATACGCAGTATTTT.